This T cell receptor (beta chain) stems from a study of shared clonotypes between healthy human individuals (dated by TCRdb to 2020 to 2021). General notes on the study: Three men and a couple of women, aged 18 to 49 years, made up the cohort. Per donor, three plates each were used for CD4 naive and CD4 memory, two for CD8 naive, and one for CD8 memory. Leukapheresis yielded between about 0.94 and 9.5 billion PBMCs per donor. Blood TCR repertoires of about five healthy adults were deeply sequenced to estimate repertoire size and the extent of clonotype sharing between individuals. Different laboratories and diverse techniques were used to prepare libraries and sequence TCR repertoires, to increase sequencing depth and limit assay-specific biases.

Using the deep immunoSEQ assay, multiplex PCR amplified TCR CDR3 regions from genomic DNA. Extracted genomic DNA from each cell subset was spread evenly across all wells of several immunoSEQ 96-well plates, with each plate serving as a replicate. Each replicate PCR for sorted subsets received roughly 200 ng genomic DNA, equal to about 29,000 T cell genomes. Purified libraries were measured with a Qubit 3.0 fluorometer, size-checked on a Bioanalyzer 2100, and measured again with the KAPA Library Quantification kit. Every immunoSEQ 96-well plate was sequenced on a dedicated single-read 150-cycle Illumina NextSeq 550 flow cell. In the paper's pipeline: Because only junctional sequences without quality scores were contained in the immunoSEQ output, filtering matching that applied to full-length reads could not be performed. To assign V/J genes and CDR3, sequences were annotated against IMGT germline references using PyIR, a Python wrapper for IgBLAST v1.9. Reads with weak V/J assignments (E-value above 1e-6), missing CDR3, stop codons, out-of-frame junctions, or ambiguous translated residues were removed. V3J clonotypes were defined as sequences sharing the same inferred V gene, J gene, and CDR3 amino acid sequence. Percentage overlap between repertoires was computed as shared unique clonotypes divided by the size of the smaller repertoire. Richness of each repertoire was evaluated using RTK rarefaction, the Chao1 estimator, and Recon v2.1 estimates of unobserved clonotypes. Generation probabilities for all TCRbeta clonotypes obtained by the gDNA method from a handful of donors were computed using OLGA. Imported from immuneACCESS, the table was reduced by TCRdb to in-frame sequences with V and J called. These copies leave out some clones; in studies compared against another copy, an unresolved V gene accounts for under half, and the cause of the remainder is not known. Clonal size and the V and J genes are those of that table, whereas D and trimming came from the DNA. For this sample there are some 1,100,000 clones; around 78% appear just once. The top ten hold under 0.6% of the sample.

On this clone itself: The antigen this receptor binds is unknown. The sample holds no much larger clone one base away, and base qualities are not on file.

Study-wide conclusions, independent of this receptor: The genetic and exposure-history diversity represented was limited by the small number of donors. Only blood was sampled, and tissue TCR repertoires likely differ from those in blood. Naive subsets generally had larger estimated clonotype richness than memory subsets. Across a few donors, approximately 5% of naive CD4, over 3% of naive CD8, 2% to 2.5% of memory CD4, and approximately 0.4% of memory CD8 clonotypes were shared. Pairwise subsampling indicated that sequencing depth was expected to affect the degree of clonotype sharing among donors. Compared with non-shared clonotypes, clonotypes shared by all four sorted-subset donors had higher generation probabilities. Incomplete sequencing was indicated by rarefaction of sorted-subset datasets, despite the large sequencing depth.

Donors were healthy HIV-negative adults with no recently reported acute infections or vaccinations. Only Caucasian adults living in Nashville, Tennessee, USA were represented among the donors. CD4+ T cells were enriched through magnetic negative selection, after which naive cells were positively selected on CD45RA and the remaining negative fraction served as the memory subset. After blood collection by leukapheresis, PBMCs were isolated using Ficoll-Histopaque density gradient centrifugation and then cryopreserved in the vapor phase of liquid nitrogen. Analytical flow cytometry was used to check the purity and quantity of each magnetically sorted T cell population. From each sorted fraction, genomic DNA was isolated and quantified by UV absorbance on a Nanodrop 2000c. V is clipped by 3 bases and J by 9 bases, and the sequence between their germline boundaries is 15 bases long. Spanning cysteine to phenylalanine, the CDR3 consists of 14 amino acids. The CDR3 DNA has 42 bases and is translated from base 1. Reading the germline V gene gives CDR1 ENHRY and CDR2 SYGVKD.

The TCR originated in a man younger than 35 in good health. Some clones in this sample may be carry-over from other donors' samples. The V and J genes are TRBV10-3 and TRBJ1-3; matching of 6 bases hints at TRBD1 as the D gene. The sequenced sample was memory CD4+ T cells from PBMCs. The sample's cell subset or site label, decoded: CD45RA-negative fraction. DNA sequence: TGTGCCATCAGTGAAGGGGGGGACAAGGGCACCATATATTTT. This yields the protein CAISEGGDKGTIYF.